The clone carrying this TCR beta chain was counted at least ten times. This sample is drawn from a study of T cells in Graves' hyperthyroidism and ophthalmopathy. Looking at the study overall: Peripheral blood sampling occurred at initial diagnosis, before any treatment.

Template material for amplifying TCR beta CDR3 regions consisted of RNA transcripts. First-round RT-PCR with HTBI primers amplified the TCR CDR3 region. From the multiplex PCR reads, TCRdb called clonotypes with MiXCR, one entry per CDR3 protein. The sample lists around 300,000 distinct CDR3 sequences, approximately 26% occurring once. The sample was blood. The origin of this receptor is a man aged 40-50 years with Graves' hyperthyroidism that later progressed to Graves' ophthalmopathy.

CDR3 coding DNA: TGTGCCAGCAGTGAAGAGGAAGGGGCCTACGAGCAGTACTTC. Amino acid sequence: CASSEEEGAYEQYF. The V and J genes are TRBV2 and TRBJ2-7, with TRBD1 as a possible D gene (5 bases). The CDR3 consists of 14 residues. Germline V gene sequence: CDR1 SNHLY, CDR2 FYNNEI. The germline V and J ends were trimmed by 1 base and 2 bases, with 9 bases remaining between them.